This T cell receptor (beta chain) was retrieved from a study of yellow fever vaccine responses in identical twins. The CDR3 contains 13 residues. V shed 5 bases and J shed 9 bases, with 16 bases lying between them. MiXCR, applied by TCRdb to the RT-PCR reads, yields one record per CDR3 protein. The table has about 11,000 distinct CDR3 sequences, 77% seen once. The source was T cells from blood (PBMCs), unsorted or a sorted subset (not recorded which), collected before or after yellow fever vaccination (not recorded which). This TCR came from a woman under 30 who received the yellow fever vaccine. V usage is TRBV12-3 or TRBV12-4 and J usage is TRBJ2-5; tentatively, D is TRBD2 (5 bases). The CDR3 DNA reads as TGTGCCAGCAGTACGCCTCACCCCGGGGCCCAGTACTTC. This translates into CASSTPHPGAQYF.